This T cell receptor beta chain was found in a study of blood T cell repertoires in COVID-19. Study at large: COVID-19 samples collected from the United States, Italy and Spain covered acute and convalescent phases. Nucleic acid was either cDNA or gDNA, and it came from T cells, B-cell-depleted T cells, or PBMCs.

Study processing details: Amplified reference gene primers provided the basis for estimating nucleated cell counts. Clones were read by immunoSEQ multiplex PCR, and TCRdb kept only the in-frame ones, dropping some. V and J calls plus clone size are reproduced from that table; the DNA served to infer D and trimming. The sample carries a few hundred thousand clones, about 82% recorded once. In its sample, this clone was seen once. The length of the CDR3 is 18 residues. Germline CDR1 LGHDT, CDR2 YNNKEL (reference sequence). V lost 3 bases to trimming and J lost 3 bases; unmatched junction nucleotides: 6.

J is TRBJ2-1 and V is TRBV3-1 (or the pseudogene TRBV3-2), with 15 nucleotides matching TRBD2. This TCR derives from a human donor in a cohort sampled during active COVID-19. What was sequenced was peripheral blood. This chain's CDR3 is CASSQGLAGGRNYNEQFF. In nucleotides, the CDR3 is TGTGCCAGCAGCCAGGGACTAGCGGGGGGCCGAAACTACAATGAGCAGTTCTTC.